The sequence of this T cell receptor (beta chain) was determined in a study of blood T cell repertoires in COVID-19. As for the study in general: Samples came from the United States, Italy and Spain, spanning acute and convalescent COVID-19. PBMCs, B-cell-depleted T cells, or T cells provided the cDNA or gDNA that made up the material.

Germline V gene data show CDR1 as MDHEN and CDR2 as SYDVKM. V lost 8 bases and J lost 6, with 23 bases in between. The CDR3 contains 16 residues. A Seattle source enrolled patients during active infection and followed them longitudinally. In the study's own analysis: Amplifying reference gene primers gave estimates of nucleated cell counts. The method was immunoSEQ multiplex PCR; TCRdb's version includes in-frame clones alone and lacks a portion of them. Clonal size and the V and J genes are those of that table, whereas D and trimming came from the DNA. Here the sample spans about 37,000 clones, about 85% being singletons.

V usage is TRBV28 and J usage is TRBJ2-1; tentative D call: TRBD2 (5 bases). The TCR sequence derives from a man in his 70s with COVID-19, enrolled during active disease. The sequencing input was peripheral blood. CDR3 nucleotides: TGTGCCAGCGAAGTGGGTGGACTTCCTACGGTCAATGAGCAGTTCTTC. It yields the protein CASEVGGLPTVNEQFF.